The 5 T cell receptor beta chains in this list originate from one sample, sequenced in a study of T cells in localized non-small cell lung cancer (dated by TCRdb to 2018 to 2021). Libraries were made using the immunoSEQ multiplex PCR assay. What TCRdb holds here is the immuneACCESS table cut down to in-frame rearrangements. Part of the clones is not present; checked against another copy, under half of the missing clones reflect an unresolved V gene, and the others are unexplained. Present in this sample are approximately 43,000 clones, 86% of which were seen just once. The ten biggest clones cover roughly 7.7% of the sample. Specimen: peripheral blood, collected before any cancer treatment. Receptors were obtained from a woman aged 18-50 years with stage III lung adenocarcinoma.

This clone was seen once. V usage is TRBV2 and J usage is TRBJ2-5; D assignment may be TRBD1 or TRBD2 (5 bases each). CDR3 length: 11 residues. Germline V gene lookup returns CDR1 SNHLY and CDR2 FYNNEI. The V end lost 8 bases, the J end lost 5 bases, and 9 bases lay between the germline ends. CDR3 protein: CASLEGETQYF. CDR3 nucleotide sequence: TGTGCCAGCCTCGAGGGGGAGACCCAGTACTTC. Combining the CDR3 with reference TRBV2 and TRBJ2-5 gives the whole variable domain EPEVTQTPSHQVTQMGQEVILRCVPISNHLYFYWYRQILGQKVEFLVSFYNNEISEKSEIFDDQFSVERPDGSNFTLKIRSTKLEDSAMYFCASLEGETQYFGPGTRLLVL.

The chain uses TRBV4-1 and TRBJ1-1; D is uncertain. Looked up from germline, CDR1 is MGHRA and CDR2 is YSYEKL. This CDR3 has 13 residues. The V end lost 1 base, the J end lost 11 bases, and 14 bases lay between the germline ends. CDR3 DNA: TGCGCCAGCAGCCAAGTGGCCAACGGTGGGGCTTTCTTT. This codes for CASSQVANGGAFF.

The chain uses TRBV18 and TRBJ1-3; D is unclear. V was cut by 3 bases and J by 0 bases, with 12 bases left in between. In germline, CDR1 is KGHSH, CDR2 LQKENI. CDR3 length: 16 residues. The CDR3 coding sequence is TGTGCCAGCTCACCGCAGCCGAGGAGCTCTGGAAACACCATATATTTT. As protein: CASSPQPRSSGNTIYF.

CDR3 region: CASSDSRRSPLHF. CDR3 DNA: TGTGCCAGTAGCGACTCGAGGCGTTCACCCCTCCACTTT. The rearrangement uses TRBV19 and TRBJ1-6; D unresolved. This CDR3 has 13 amino acids. Deletions cut 6 bases from V and 9 bases from J, with 12 bases between. Per germline, CDR1 LNHDA and CDR2 SQIVND (reference sequence).

The chain couples TRBV7-9 to TRBJ2-1; perhaps TRBD1 as D (6 bases). From germline, CDR1 is SEHNR and CDR2 FQNEAQ (reference sequence). V was clipped by 3 bases and J by 2 bases, with 8 bases between them. The CDR3 consists of 14 residues. The CDR3 is CASSLTGPYNEQFF. DNA for the CDR3: TGTGCCAGCAGCTTGACAGGTCCCTACAATGAGCAGTTCTTC.